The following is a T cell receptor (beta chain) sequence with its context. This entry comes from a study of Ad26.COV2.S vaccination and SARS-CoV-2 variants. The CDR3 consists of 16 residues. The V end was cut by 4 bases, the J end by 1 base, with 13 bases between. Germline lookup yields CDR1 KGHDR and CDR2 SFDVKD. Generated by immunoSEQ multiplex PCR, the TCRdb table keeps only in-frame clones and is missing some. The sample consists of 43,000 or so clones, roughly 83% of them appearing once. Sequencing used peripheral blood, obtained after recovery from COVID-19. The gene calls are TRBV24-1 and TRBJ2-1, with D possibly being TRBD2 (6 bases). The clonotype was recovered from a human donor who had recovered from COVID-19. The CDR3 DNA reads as TGTGCCACCAGTGACCATCCGGGAGTATCCTACAATGAGCAGTTCTTC. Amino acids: CATSDHPGVSYNEQFF.